The clone carrying this TCR beta chain was found once. Its target is unknown. This sample includes further DNA sequences coding for the same CDR3. V lost 5 bases to trimming and J lost 4 bases, with 6 bases between them. The CDR3 extends over 11 amino acids. The germline CDR1 and CDR2 sequences are MGHDK and SYGVNS. These data belong to a study of shared clonotypes between healthy human individuals. Across the whole study: With ages of 18 to 49, the donors were a couple of women and a few men. Three plates each covered CD4 naive and memory; CD8 naive two, CD8 memory one. Study-wide findings and caveats: Four donors shared approximately 5% of their naive CD4 clonotypes.

Assay: immunoSEQ multiplex PCR; the TCRdb copy retains only in-frame clones and omits some. The sample comprises about 2.1 million clones, 90% to 95% of which are singletons, and more than 1.5% rests with the top ten. Cells designated naive CD8 were CD45RO-negative and were positively selected for CCR7, with terminally differentiated effector memory CD45RA+ cells excluded. Sequencing was carried out using naive CD8+ T cells from PBMCs. The chain joins TRBV25-1 to TRBJ2-7; no firm D call. This TCR was sampled from a man aged 18 to 29 in good health. Some clones in this sample may be carry-over from other donors' samples. The CDR3 DNA reads TGTGCCAGCAGTCCTGGATACGAGCAGTACTTC. Residues: CASSPGYEQYF.